Following are 8 T cell receptor beta chains from one sample sequenced in a study of cytomegalovirus exposure and HLA in healthy donors. PCR used 60 Vbeta primers and 13 Jbeta primers. Sequencing used immunoSEQ multiplex PCR; TCRdb keeps in-frame clones, though not all of them. This table holds tens of thousands of clones, about 74% found once. Material for sequencing was PBMCs. These receptor sequences come from a young man in good health and CMV-seronegative.

This clone showed up just a few times. V and J are TRBV5-6 and TRBJ2-3, with D possibly matching TRBD2 (5 bases). The V gene lost 4 bases and the J gene lost 5 bases, with 8 bases spanning the gap. Germline values: CDR1 SGHDT, CDR2 YYEEEE. The CDR3 consists of 12 residues. The CDR3: CASSPGIDTQYF. CDR3 coding DNA: TGTGCCAGCAGCCCGGGGATAGATACGCAGTATTTT.

This chain uses TRBV7-2 with TRBJ2-1; 10 nucleotides align to TRBD2. This CDR3 spans 17 amino acids. The germline gives CDR1 SGHTA, CDR2 FQGNSA. J gave up 6 bases and V 1 base, and 9 bases lay outside the gene matches. CDR3 nucleotides: TGTGCCAGCAGCTTAGGCATGGGGAGCGGGAGGGCCAATGAGCAGTTCTTC. As protein: CASSLGMGSGRANEQFF.

This clone has a handful of counts. V is TRBV6-1 and J is TRBJ1-1; D not resolved. The CDR3 has 14 residues. The germline CDR1 and CDR2 sequences are MNHNS and SASEGT. V was shortened by 0 bases and J by 5 bases, with 10 bases between the two germline ends. This CDR3 is CASSEAGGVTEAFF. CDR3 in DNA: TGTGCCAGCAGTGAAGCCGGCGGGGTTACTGAAGCTTTCTTT.

The chain carries TRBV19 and TRBJ2-2; the D gene is possibly TRBD1 (5 bases). The CDR3 loop spans 14 amino acids. CDR1 and CDR2 from the germline V gene are LNHDA and SQIVND (reference sequence). V lost 6 bases and J 0 bases, leaving 8 bases between the germline ends. The CDR3 nucleotides read TGTGCCAGTAGGCGACAGCCGAACACCGGGGAGCTGTTTTTT. The encoded protein is CASRRQPNTGELFF.

This chain links TRBV29-1 with TRBJ1-2; the D gene is possibly TRBD1 (5 bases). The CDR3 sequence is 12 residues long. From germline, CDR1 is SQVTM and CDR2 ANQGSEA. Trimming took 2 bases from V and 4 from J, leaving 8 bases between them. CDR3 residues: CSVETQGYGYTF. In DNA, the CDR3 is TGCAGCGTTGAAACCCAGGGCTATGGCTACACCTTC.

The chain carries TRBV4-1 and TRBJ1-1; 8 bases match TRBD1. CDR1 and CDR2 from the germline V gene are MGHRA and YSYEKL. V shed 4 bases and J 2 bases; nucleotides not matched to a gene: 12. The CDR3 totals 17 residues. The CDR3 sequence is CASSRLAGGIRNTEAFF. The CDR3 DNA follows: TGCGCCAGCAGCCGGTTAGCAGGGGGCATACGCAACACTGAAGCTTTCTTT.

The genes are TRBV7-2 and TRBJ2-5; D is perhaps TRBD2 (5 bases). This CDR3 is built from 14 residues. With 1 base removed from V and 0 bases from J, the gap between germline ends came to 6 bases. Germline loops: CDR1 SGHTA, CDR2 FQGNSA. The CDR3 reads CASSLDGNQETQYF. Written as DNA, the CDR3 is TGTGCCAGCAGCTTAGACGGGAACCAAGAGACCCAGTACTTC.

The V call is TRBV5-1, the J call TRBJ2-7; 8 positions match TRBD1. J lost 6 bases, V lost 0 bases, and 5 bases had no gene match. The germline V gene encodes CDR1 SGHRS and CDR2 YFSETQ. There are 14 residues in the CDR3. CDR3 in DNA: TGCGCCAGCAGCTTGGCCGGACAGGGTCGCGAGCAGTACTTC. Its translation is CASSLAGQGREQYF. Complete variable domain (other parts from reference TRBV5-1 and TRBJ2-7): KAGVTQTPRYLIKTRGQQVTLSCSPISGHRSVSWYQQTPGQGLQFLFEYFSETQRNKGNFPGRFSGRQFSNSRSEMNVSTLELGDSALYLCASSLAGQGREQYFGPGTRLTVT.